This TCR beta chain was identified in a study of T-cell reconstitution after alpha-beta-depleted transplantation in children. General study points: There were some patients whose high TCRbeta diversity at day 60 came from surviving recipient T cells and thymic progenitors. Several hundred rapidly expanded clones from non-depleted graft cells reportedly supplied alpha-beta T cells about two months post-transplant. T-cell counts and diversity at one year following transplant were attributed mainly to newly produced T cells.

This CDR3 comprises 15 residues. The V and J ends lost 4 bases and 0 bases respectively, with 11 bases between them. CDR1 and CDR2 from the germline V gene are SGHRS and YFSETQ. Of note for this clonotype: Its antigen remains unidentified. Since the CDR3 does not end with the conserved phenylalanine or tryptophan, this likely comes from a read error.

Unique molecular identifiers were incorporated when the TCRbeta library was constructed. Via MiXCR, TCRdb re-called the PCR reads, giving one row per CDR3 protein. Among around 700,000 distinct CDR3 sequences listed, 10% to 15% were seen once. The chain combines TRBV5-1 with TRBJ1-3; no clear D gene. Sequenced here: PBMCs, sampled before TCRalphabeta/CD19-depleted stem cell transplant. The sequence was collected from a girl aged 2-10 years with congenital amegakaryocytic thrombocytopenia, due to receive a stem cell transplant. CDR3 amino acids: CASSMDGASGNTIYI. The CDR3 DNA reads as TGCGCCAGCAGCATGGACGGAGCCTCTGGAAACACCATATATATT.